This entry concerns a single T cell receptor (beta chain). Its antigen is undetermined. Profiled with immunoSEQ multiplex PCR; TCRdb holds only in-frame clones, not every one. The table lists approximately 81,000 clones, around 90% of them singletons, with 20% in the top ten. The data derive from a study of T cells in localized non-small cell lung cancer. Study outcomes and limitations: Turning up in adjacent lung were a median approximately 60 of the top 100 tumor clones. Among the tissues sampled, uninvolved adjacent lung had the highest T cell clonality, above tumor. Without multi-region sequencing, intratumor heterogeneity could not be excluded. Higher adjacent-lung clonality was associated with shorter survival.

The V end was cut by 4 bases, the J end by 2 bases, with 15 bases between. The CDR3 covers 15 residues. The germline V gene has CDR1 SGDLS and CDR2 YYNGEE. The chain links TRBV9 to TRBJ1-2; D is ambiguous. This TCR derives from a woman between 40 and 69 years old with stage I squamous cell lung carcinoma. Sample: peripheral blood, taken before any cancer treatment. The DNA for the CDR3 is TGTGCCAGCAGCCGGGTCGAGGCGCGAAACTATGGCTACACCTTC. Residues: CASSRVEARNYGYTF.